These T cell receptor beta chains were read from a single sample in a study of neurological immune-mediated disorders. TCRdb independently ran MiXCR on the 5' RACE reads; one entry per CDR3 protein. The sample contains about 59,000 distinct CDR3 sequences, roughly 13% of which appear only once. The sequenced material came from PBMCs. These receptors all stem from a woman in her fifties or sixties with HTLV-1-associated myelopathy (HAM/TSP). Each CDR3 is given with its conserved first and last residue. Each record gives: clone size, J gene, D gene, V gene, CDR3 protein, CDR3 DNA. D genes are given only for firm matches. For some rows the clone size is stated as once, few or many, or as a class when expanded; others skip it.

clone_size: NA
j_call: TRBJ1-2
d_call: NA
v_call: TRBV18
cdr3_aa: CASSDSGRGYTF
cdr3_nt: TGTGCCAGCTCTGACAGCGGACGTGGCTACACCTTC

clone_size: many
j_call: TRBJ2-5
d_call: NA
v_call: TRBV4-1
cdr3_aa: CASSPHLEGRQETQYF
cdr3_nt: TGCGCCAGCAGCCCCCACCTCGAGGGGAGGCAAGAGACCCAGTACTTC

clone_size: many
j_call: TRBJ2-2
d_call: NA
v_call: TRBV4-2
cdr3_aa: CASSPRTWGRDGELFF
cdr3_nt: TGTGCCAGCAGCCCCCGGACCTGGGGGCGCGACGGGGAGCTGTTTTTT

clone_size: many
j_call: TRBJ2-5
d_call: TRBD1
v_call: TRBV5-1
cdr3_aa: CASSLAVTGGPETQYF
cdr3_nt: TGCGCCAGCAGCTTGGCCGTGACAGGGGGCCCAGAGACCCAGTACTTC

clone_size: many
j_call: TRBJ1-2
d_call: TRBD1
v_call: TRBV4-2
cdr3_aa: CASSQRTGVNYGYTF
cdr3_nt: TGTGCCAGCAGCCAAAGGACAGGGGTGAACTATGGCTACACCTTC

clone_size: many
j_call: TRBJ2-4
d_call: NA
v_call: TRBV11-2
cdr3_aa: CASSLGSLAKNIQYF
cdr3_nt: TGTGCCAGCAGCCTCGGGTCCCTAGCCAAAAACATTCAGTACTTC

clone_size: many
j_call: TRBJ2-1
d_call: NA
v_call: TRBV27
cdr3_aa: CASSLSVRMSSYNEQFF
cdr3_nt: TGTGCCAGCAGTTTATCCGTGCGGATGAGCTCCTACAATGAGCAGTTCTTC

clone_size: NA
j_call: TRBJ2-1
d_call: TRBD2
v_call: TRBV6-2/TRBV6-3
cdr3_aa: CASSSPLAGDHNEQFF
cdr3_nt: TGTGCCAGCAGCTCCCCTCTAGCGGGAGACCACAATGAGCAGTTCTTC

clone_size: many
j_call: TRBJ2-1
d_call: TRBD2
v_call: TRBV5-1
cdr3_aa: CASGLAGASLNEQFF
cdr3_nt: TGCGCCAGCGGACTAGCGGGAGCAAGTCTTAATGAGCAGTTCTTC

clone_size: few
j_call: TRBJ2-2
d_call: NA
v_call: TRBV20-1
cdr3_aa: CSARWGLTQYTGELFF
cdr3_nt: TGCAGTGCTCGGTGGGGTCTTACGCAATACACCGGGGAGCTGTTTTTT

clone_size: many
j_call: TRBJ2-5
d_call: NA
v_call: TRBV3-1
cdr3_aa: CASSQETQYF
cdr3_nt: TGTGCCAGCAGCCAAGAGACCCAGTACTTC

clone_size: NA
j_call: TRBJ1-5
d_call: TRBD1
v_call: TRBV7-2
cdr3_aa: CASSLVQGADGSNQPQHF
cdr3_nt: TGTGCCAGCAGCTTAGTACAGGGGGCGGATGGAAGCAATCAGCCCCAGCATTTT

clone_size: many
j_call: TRBJ2-7
d_call: TRBD1
v_call: TRBV7-2
cdr3_aa: CASSSTGTGHNEQYF
cdr3_nt: TGTGCCAGCAGCTCAACCGGGACAGGGCACAACGAGCAGTACTTC

clone_size: many
j_call: TRBJ2-1
d_call: TRBD1
v_call: TRBV7-2
cdr3_aa: CASSYRMGQGSIGEQFF
cdr3_nt: TGTGCCAGCAGCTATAGAATGGGACAGGGTAGTATCGGTGAGCAGTTCTTC

clone_size: many
j_call: TRBJ2-5
d_call: NA
v_call: TRBV10-2
cdr3_aa: CASSEHLGRQEQETQYF
cdr3_nt: TGCGCCAGCAGTGAGCATCTCGGTCGGCAGGAACAAGAGACCCAGTACTTC

clone_size: NA
j_call: TRBJ1-1
d_call: NA
v_call: TRBV20-1
cdr3_aa: CSASRGSGGEAFF
cdr3_nt: TGCAGTGCCAGCAGGGGAAGCGGTGGTGAAGCTTTCTTT

clone_size: few
j_call: TRBJ2-1
d_call: NA
v_call: TRBV3-1
cdr3_aa: CASSQDEQSTFYNEQFF
cdr3_nt: TGTGCCAGCAGCCAAGATGAACAGAGTACCTTCTACAATGAGCAGTTCTTC

clone_size: many
j_call: TRBJ2-7
d_call: NA
v_call: TRBV27
cdr3_aa: CASSWGEVYEQYF
cdr3_nt: TGTGCCAGCAGTTGGGGAGAAGTCTACGAGCAGTACTTC

clone_size: many
j_call: TRBJ2-1
d_call: NA
v_call: TRBV10-3
cdr3_aa: CAISVSGYNEQFF
cdr3_nt: TGTGCCATCAGTGTATCAGGTTACAATGAGCAGTTCTTC

clone_size: medium-sized
j_call: TRBJ2-1
d_call: NA
v_call: TRBV10-2
cdr3_aa: CASKPGQSGNEQFF
cdr3_nt: TGCGCCAGCAAGCCGGGCCAATCCGGCAATGAGCAGTTCTTC

clone_size: NA
j_call: TRBJ2-7
d_call: NA
v_call: TRBV5-1
cdr3_aa: CASSLAYNSYEQYF
cdr3_nt: TGCGCCAGCAGCTTGGCTTACAACTCCTACGAGCAGTACTTC

clone_size: many
j_call: TRBJ2-1
d_call: TRBD2
v_call: TRBV4-1
cdr3_aa: CASSHPGLVSEQFF
cdr3_nt: TGCGCCAGCAGCCACCCAGGACTAGTGAGTGAGCAGTTCTTC

clone_size: many
j_call: TRBJ2-7
d_call: NA
v_call: TRBV4-2
cdr3_aa: CASSQGKVNYEQYF
cdr3_nt: TGTGCCAGCAGCCAAGGAAAAGTGAACTACGAGCAGTACTTC

clone_size: many
j_call: TRBJ2-7
d_call: TRBD2
v_call: TRBV25-1
cdr3_aa: CATSGTSTYEQYF
cdr3_nt: TGTGCCACCTCCGGGACTAGCACCTACGAGCAGTACTTC

clone_size: few
j_call: TRBJ2-4
d_call: NA
v_call: TRBV12-3/TRBV12-4
cdr3_aa: CASSWVGQTTSKNIQYF
cdr3_nt: TGTGCCAGCAGTTGGGTAGGACAGACCACGTCCAAAAACATTCAGTACTTC

clone_size: many
j_call: TRBJ2-2
d_call: TRBD1
v_call: TRBV4-1
cdr3_aa: CASSQLSGGQGMTGELFF
cdr3_nt: TGCGCCAGCAGCCAATTATCAGGGGGACAGGGGATGACCGGGGAGCTGTTTTTT

clone_size: many
j_call: TRBJ1-1
d_call: NA
v_call: TRBV13
cdr3_aa: CASSLGGSATEAFF
cdr3_nt: TGTGCCAGCAGCTTGGGAGGGTCGGCCACTGAAGCTTTCTTT

clone_size: many
j_call: TRBJ2-7
d_call: NA
v_call: TRBV12-3/TRBV12-4
cdr3_aa: CASTGRGLHEQYF
cdr3_nt: TGTGCCAGCACTGGCCGGGGTCTGCACGAGCAGTACTTC

clone_size: once
j_call: TRBJ1-1
d_call: NA
v_call: TRBV10-3
cdr3_aa: CAISYGGDTEALF
cdr3_nt: TGTGCCATCAGCTATGGGGGGGACACTGAAGCTTTATTT

clone_size: many
j_call: TRBJ2-1
d_call: NA
v_call: TRBV5-1
cdr3_aa: CASSLSGFYNEQFF
cdr3_nt: TGCGCCAGCAGCTTGAGCGGATTTTACAATGAGCAGTTCTTC

clone_size: many
j_call: TRBJ2-2
d_call: NA
v_call: TRBV3-1
cdr3_aa: CASSQAMTGAGELFF
cdr3_nt: TGTGCCAGCAGCCAAGCCATGACGGGAGCCGGGGAGCTGTTTTTT